The TCR beta chain under discussion was sequenced for a study of molecular identifiers for immune sequencing clone quantification. Previously described methods and listed TCR primers were employed for the bulk TCR libraries. Using its own MiXCR run on the PCR reads, TCRdb lists one record per CDR3 protein. The table shows about 320,000 distinct CDR3 sequences, with about a quarter occurring only once. Trimming shortened V by 10 bases and J by 0 bases, and 10 bases separated the two germline ends. The CDR3 extends over 13 amino acids. Germline V gene sequence: CDR1 LNHNV, CDR2 YYDKDF (reference sequence).

Sequencing was carried out using naive CD8+ T cells from blood, with Jurkat cell RNA spiked in. As for subset: FACS-sorted CD8+CD4-CCR7+CD45RA+ naive T cells. The J gene is TRBJ2-1, the V gene TRBV15, with TRBD2 as a possible D gene (6 bases). This TCR came from a human donor in good health. Some libraries in this study had Jurkat cell RNA spiked in. Written as DNA, the CDR3 is TGTGCCATCCGGGACTTCTCCTACAATGAGCAGTTCTTC. Its translation is CAIRDFSYNEQFF.